The source of this T cell receptor beta chain is a study of cytomegalovirus exposure and HLA in healthy donors. The study ran its PCR with 60 Vbeta and 13 Jbeta primers. Here immunoSEQ multiplex PCR was the method, and the copy in TCRdb shows in-frame clones only, minus some. This sample has 150,000 or so clones, with more than 60% found just once. The TCR originated in a woman aged 45-60 years in good health and CMV-seropositive. Material: PBMCs.

The CDR3: CASSIVSGLGYGYTF. The CDR3 DNA reads as TGTGCCAGTAGTATAGTCAGCGGATTAGGTTATGGCTACACCTTC. This chain uses TRBV19 with TRBJ1-2; no clear D gene. The V gene's germline CDR1 is LNHDA and CDR2 SQIVND (reference sequence). Trimming left V 1 base short and J 5 bases short, with 14 bases between. CDR3 length: 15 residues. Full variable domain (rest looked up from reference TRBV19 and TRBJ1-2): DGGITQSPKYLFRKEGQNVTLSCEQNLNHDAMYWYRQDPGQGLRLIYYSQIVNDFQKGDIAEGYSVSREKKESFPLTVTSAQKNPTAFYLCASSIVSGLGYGYTFGSGTRLTVV.